What follows are 20 T cell receptor beta chains derived from one specimen sequenced in a study of T cell responses to AZD1222 COVID-19 vaccine. Using immunoSEQ multiplex PCR, the repertoire was profiled, and TCRdb retains in-frame clones only, with some absent. Of about 130,000 clones detected, around 92% appear once; the ten largest clones hold 1.5% to 2%. The sample here was peripheral blood, taken on day 0 of AZD1222 vaccination. The receptors come from an adult in good health.

This chain connects TRBV5-1 to TRBJ2-3; D remains unclear. Per the germline V gene, CDR1 is SGHRS and CDR2 is YFSETQ. The CDR3 totals 15 residues. The germline V and J ends were trimmed by 4 bases and 1 base, with 13 bases remaining between them. The CDR3 DNA reads TGCGCCAGCAGCCACGTCAGACGGGGCACAGATACGCAGTATTTT. The encoded protein is CASSHVRRGTDTQYF.

The gene calls are TRBV21-1 and TRBJ2-5; the table's D call, TRBD2, was not checked against the DNA. TRBV21-1 is reported as a pseudogene. The CDR3 loop spans 19 amino acids. The CDR3 nucleotides read TGTGCCAGCAGCTCAAAATCCGGGGGGGAACTTCGTTTTCAAGAGACCCAGTACTTC. This translates into CASSSKSGGELRFQETQYF.

CDR3 nucleotide sequence: TGCAGCGTTGAGGGGGGGGTCTCAGATACGCAGTATTTT. Translating gives CSVEGGVSDTQYF. V usage is TRBV29-1 and J usage is TRBJ2-3, with TRBD2 matching over 7 bases. Trimming removed 3 bases from V and 4 bases from J; junction bases left unmatched: 4. The CDR3 is 13 residues long. CDR1 SQVTM and CDR2 ANQGSEA come from the germline V gene.

The CDR3 protein is CAIRGQAKNIQYF. CDR3 nucleotides: TGTGCCATCAGGGGACAAGCCAAAAACATTCAGTACTTC. The rearrangement joins TRBV10-3 to TRBJ2-4, with D possibly matching TRBD1 (6 bases). The V end lost 6 bases, the J end lost 0 bases, and 6 bases lay between the germline ends. Germline CDR1 is ENHRY and CDR2 is SYGVKD. The CDR3 is 13 amino acids.

The rearrangement uses TRBV4-3 and TRBJ1-1; maybe TRBD1 (6 bases). CDR3 size: 15 residues. CDR1 and CDR2 from the germline V gene are LGHNA and YSLEER. The V end was cut by 0 bases, the J end by 1 base, with 9 bases between. Written as DNA, the CDR3 is TGCGCCAGCAGCCAAGATCCGGACAGGAACACTGAAGCTTTCTTT. Translated, it gives CASSQDPDRNTEAFF.

The chain joins TRBV6-5 to TRBJ1-5; D ambiguous. The CDR3 has 15 residues. Germline values: CDR1 MNHEY, CDR2 SVGAGI. V dropped 6 bases and J dropped 0 bases, with 12 bases sitting between them. The CDR3 region has the DNA TGTGCCAGCAGGACCGGACGGGATAGCAATCAGCCCCAGCATTTT. Translation: CASRTGRDSNQPQHF.

CDR3 DNA sequence: TGTGCCAGCAGTTTATCTTTGGCTAGCTCCTACAATGAGCAGTTCTTC. Protein product: CASSLSLASSYNEQFF. The chain couples TRBV27 to TRBJ2-1, with D unclear. V was pared by 0 bases and J by 0 bases, with 9 bases between. The CDR3 totals 16 residues. Germline CDR1 is MNHEY and CDR2 is SMNVEV (reference sequence).

The chain recombines TRBV3-1 (or the pseudogene TRBV3-2) with TRBJ2-7, with D unresolved. V gave up 0 bases and J gave up 1 base, with 13 bases separating them. Germline CDR1 LGHDT, CDR2 YNNKEL (reference sequence). CDR3 length: 16 residues. As DNA, the CDR3 is TGTGCCAGCAGCCAAGATCCGGCAGCATCTTCCTACGAGCAGTACTTC. Its protein is CASSQDPAASSYEQYF.

This clone was observed a single time. V is TRBV5-5 and J is TRBJ1-4, with a weak D call TRBD1 (5 bases). V was clipped by 4 bases and J by 3 bases, with 13 bases between them. Looked up from germline, CDR1 is SGHKS and CDR2 is YYEKEE (reference sequence). CDR3 size: 15 residues. The CDR3, as DNA: TGTGCCAGCAGCCCCGGGGGGGGACCTAATGAAAAACTGTTTTTT. Translation: CASSPGGGPNEKLFF.

This clone was detected only a few times. The rearrangement joins TRBV11-2 to TRBJ1-2; possibly TRBD1 for D (5 bases). There are 13 residues in the CDR3. Germline V gene sequence: CDR1 SGHAT, CDR2 FQNNGV. Trimming pared 2 bases from V and 4 bases from J, leaving 8 bases between. For the CDR3, the DNA is TGTGCCAGCAGCTTATGGAGGGGCTATGGCTACACCTTC. This encodes CASSLWRGYGYTF.

Only one count was recorded for this clone. The rearrangement links TRBV5-6 to TRBJ1-2, with D unresolved. Germline-derived CDR1 and CDR2 are SGHDT and YYEEEE. V was clipped by 3 bases and J by 4 bases, with 16 bases between them. The CDR3 consists of 15 residues. CDR3 sequence: CASSWTSTLGYGYTF. CDR3 DNA: TGTGCCAGCAGCTGGACGTCCACTTTAGGCTATGGCTACACCTTC.

The chain combines TRBV5-4 with TRBJ2-7; D might be TRBD2 (5 bases). The V end was cut by 7 bases, the J end by 6 bases, with 17 bases between. CDR1 and CDR2 from the germline V gene are SGHNT and YYREEE (reference sequence). The CDR3 is made up of 13 amino acids. The CDR3 bases are TGTGCCAGCGGGTTTGCGGGTTTCGTCGAGCAGTACTTC. Translation gives CASGFAGFVEQYF.

This clone was seen a handful of times. V gene TRBV9 combines with J gene TRBJ2-1; D is unresolved. The germline V gene encodes CDR1 SGDLS and CDR2 YYNGEE. The CDR3 extends over 12 amino acids. With 3 bases removed from V and 6 bases from J, the gap between germline ends came to 7 bases. CDR3 amino acids: CASSAASNEQFF. The CDR3 bases are TGTGCCAGCAGCGCAGCTAGCAATGAGCAGTTCTTC. The full variable domain, in which reference TRBV9 and TRBJ2-1 provide the parts outside the CDR3, is DSGVTQTPKHLITATGQRVTLRCSPRSGDLSVYWYQQSLDQGLQFLIQYYNGEERAKGNILERFSAQQFPDLHSELNLSSLELGDSALYFCASSAASNEQFFGPGTRLTVL.

The J gene is TRBJ1-3, the V gene TRBV11-3; D remains unclear. Germline CDR1 is SGHNT and CDR2 is YENEEA. V was clipped by 8 bases and J by 0 bases, with 8 bases between them. CDR3 size: 13 residues. The CDR3 here is CASSTYSGNTIYF. The CDR3 region has the DNA TGTGCCAGCTCGACCTACTCTGGAAACACCATATATTTT.

The chain joins TRBV5-5 to TRBJ1-1; D is unresolved. V lost 2 bases to trimming and J lost 4 bases, with 12 bases between them. The CDR3 is 14 amino acids. Germline V gene data show CDR1 as SGHKS and CDR2 as YYEKEE (reference sequence). In DNA, the CDR3 is TGTGCCAGCAGCTTCGGCACCGTGAGCACTGAAGCTTTCTTT. It is translated as CASSFGTVSTEAFF.

V gene TRBV28 combines with J gene TRBJ1-1; 7 positions match TRBD1. Per the germline V gene, CDR1 is MDHEN and CDR2 is SYDVKM. The V gene end was trimmed by 7 bases and the J gene end by 6 bases; junction bases not matched to a gene: 11. The length of the CDR3 is 14 residues. The chain's CDR3 is CASTETGIVAEAFF. DNA for the CDR3: TGTGCCAGCACCGAGACAGGGATCGTCGCTGAAGCTTTCTTT.

The rearrangement joins TRBV19 to TRBJ1-6; D gene unclear. This CDR3 region has 12 residues. The V gene lost 1 base and the J gene lost 8 bases, with 3 bases spanning the gap. Germline CDR1 is LNHDA and CDR2 is SQIVND (reference sequence). CDR3: CASSIVDSPLHF. For the CDR3, the DNA is TGTGCCAGTAGTATAGTAGATTCACCCCTCCACTTT.

V is TRBV6-5 and J is TRBJ1-5; D not certain. There are 14 residues in the CDR3. Trimming removed 9 bases at V and 2 bases at J, with 14 bases between. Germline V gives CDR1 MNHEY, CDR2 SVGAGI. In DNA, the CDR3 is TGTGCCAGGGGGAAGTTCGGGGGCAATCAGCCCCAGCATTTT. Translation gives CARGKFGGNQPQHF.

V gene TRBV30 combines with J gene TRBJ1-1, with 8 positions matching TRBD1. The CDR3 sequence is 16 residues long. From germline, CDR1 is GTSNPN and CDR2 SVGIG (reference sequence). V lost 4 bases and J lost 3; bases outside the gene matches: 13. CDR3 DNA: TGTGCCTGGAAGGTAGACAGGGGCCTCGGGCACACTGAAGCTTTCTTT. This translates into CAWKVDRGLGHTEAFF.

The J gene is TRBJ2-1, the V gene TRBV4-2, with 9 bases lining up with TRBD2. The V gene end was trimmed by 0 bases and the J gene end by 13 bases; junction bases not matched to a gene: 10. The CDR3 contains 15 residues. CDR1 is LGHNA and CDR2 is YNFKEQ in the germline V gene. For the CDR3, the DNA is TGTGCCAGCAGCCAAGAAGCGGGGGGCCCCCTTTATCAGTTCTTC. Translation: CASSQEAGGPLYQFF.